The rows below give T cell receptor beta chains drawn from one sample of a study of CD4+ T cells in melanoma. Profiling relied on immunoSEQ multiplex PCR, and the TCRdb table lists in-frame clones only, not all of them. The sample holds 8,000 to 10,000 clones, over 60% seen once. Specimen: tumor tissue. The origin of the receptors is a human donor with melanoma. Each CDR3 is given with its conserved first and last residue. Fields, in order: J gene, clone size, V gene, D gene, CDR3 DNA, CDR3 protein. A D gene is named only where the DNA matches it firmly. Only part of the rows carry a size: once, few, many, or a class if the clone is expanded.

j_call: TRBJ1-1; clone_size: .; v_call: TRBV5-4; d_call: .; cdr3_nt: TGTGCCAGCAGCTTGGGTAGGGGGGGTTACACTGAAGCTTTCTTT; cdr3_aa: CASSLGRGGYTEAFF
j_call: TRBJ2-3; clone_size: .; v_call: TRBV4-2; d_call: TRBD2; cdr3_nt: TGTGCCAGCAGCCAAGTCTTAGCGGGGGGGCCAGATACGCAGTATTTT; cdr3_aa: CASSQVLAGGPDTQYF
j_call: TRBJ1-2; clone_size: .; v_call: TRBV18; d_call: TRBD1; cdr3_nt: TGTGCCAGCTCACCACCGGGACAGGGCTATGGCTACACCTTC; cdr3_aa: CASSPPGQGYGYTF
j_call: TRBJ2-2; clone_size: .; v_call: TRBV29-1; d_call: TRBD1; cdr3_nt: TGCAGCGTTATGGGGCAGGGGGTCGGTACCGGGGAGCTGTTTTTT; cdr3_aa: CSVMGQGVGTGELFF
j_call: TRBJ1-2; clone_size: medium-sized; v_call: TRBV6-5; d_call: TRBD1; cdr3_nt: TGTGCCAGCAGTTACAACGACAGGGGGCTCGGTGGCTACACCTTC; cdr3_aa: CASSYNDRGLGGYTF
j_call: TRBJ1-2; clone_size: .; v_call: TRBV25-1; d_call: .; cdr3_nt: TGTGCCAGCAGTGAGCGGGGGGCCTATGGCTACACCTTC; cdr3_aa: CASSERGAYGYTF
j_call: TRBJ1-2; clone_size: .; v_call: TRBV4-1; d_call: TRBD1; cdr3_nt: TGCGCCAGCAGCCAAGCTACAGGGGAAGGCTACACCTTC; cdr3_aa: CASSQATGEGYTF
j_call: TRBJ1-6; clone_size: .; v_call: TRBV7-8; d_call: .; cdr3_nt: TGTGCCAGCAGCGCCGCGGGACGAGGCAATTCACCCCTCCACTTT; cdr3_aa: CASSAAGRGNSPLHF
j_call: TRBJ2-3; clone_size: .; v_call: TRBV7-3; d_call: .; cdr3_nt: TGTGCCAGCAGCTTGCGAAGCGGCAGCACAGATACGCAGTATTTT; cdr3_aa: CASSLRSGSTDTQYF
j_call: TRBJ1-2; clone_size: .; v_call: TRBV7-9; d_call: .; cdr3_nt: TGTGCCAGCAGCTTAGAATCCAGGGACGGCGGCTACACCTTC; cdr3_aa: CASSLESRDGGYTF
j_call: TRBJ2-1; clone_size: .; v_call: TRBV5-8; d_call: TRBD2; cdr3_nt: TGTGCCAGCATAGCGGGCCGCAGCTCCTACAATGAGCAGTTCTTC; cdr3_aa: CASIAGRSSYNEQFF
j_call: TRBJ1-5; clone_size: .; v_call: TRBV27; d_call: .; cdr3_nt: TGTGCCAGCAGTTTATCATCGAGGGGCAGTCATAGCAATCAGCCCCAGCATTTT; cdr3_aa: CASSLSSRGSHSNQPQHF
j_call: TRBJ2-6; clone_size: .; v_call: TRBV19; d_call: TRBD2; cdr3_nt: TGTGCCAGTGGGATTTTAGCGGGTGGTTCTGGGGCCAACGTCCTGACTTTC; cdr3_aa: CASGILAGGSGANVLTF
j_call: TRBJ2-3; clone_size: once; v_call: TRBV5-1; d_call: .; cdr3_nt: TGCGCCAGCAGCCATACTAGCTCAGATACGCAGTATTTT; cdr3_aa: CASSHTSSDTQYF
j_call: TRBJ2-1; clone_size: .; v_call: TRBV7-9; d_call: .; cdr3_nt: TGTGCCAGCAGCCATTCTTCTGAGAATGAGCAGTTCTTC; cdr3_aa: CASSHSSENEQFF
j_call: TRBJ1-1; clone_size: few; v_call: TRBV7-2; d_call: TRBD1; cdr3_nt: TGTGCCAGCAGCTCTACCCCGACGACAGGGGGCACTGAAGCTTTCTTT; cdr3_aa: CASSSTPTTGGTEAFF
j_call: TRBJ1-4; clone_size: .; v_call: TRBV2; d_call: .; cdr3_nt: TGTGCCAGCAGCGGGGGTAACTTGCAGGGTAATGAAAAACTGTTTTTT; cdr3_aa: CASSGGNLQGNEKLFF
j_call: TRBJ2-6; clone_size: .; v_call: TRBV9; d_call: .; cdr3_nt: TGTGCCAGCAGCGCCATATTCACCGGCTCTGGGGCCAACGTCCTGACTTTC; cdr3_aa: CASSAIFTGSGANVLTF
j_call: TRBJ2-2; clone_size: .; v_call: TRBV5-1; d_call: .; cdr3_nt: TGCGCCAGCCAAGAGGGACCGAACACCGGGGAGCTGTTTTTT; cdr3_aa: CASQEGPNTGELFF
j_call: TRBJ2-1; clone_size: .; v_call: TRBV7-9; d_call: TRBD2; cdr3_nt: TGTGCCAGCAGCTTCACCGGGGGGGACCCGGGTGAGCAGTTCTTC; cdr3_aa: CASSFTGGDPGEQFF
j_call: TRBJ1-5; clone_size: few; v_call: TRBV7-9; d_call: .; cdr3_nt: TGTGCCAGCAGCTTAGAACAGACTAATCAGCCCCAGCATTTT; cdr3_aa: CASSLEQTNQPQHF
j_call: TRBJ1-1; clone_size: .; v_call: TRBV30; d_call: .; cdr3_nt: TGTGCCTGGAGTATCACAGTTATGAACACTGAAGCTTTCTTT; cdr3_aa: CAWSITVMNTEAFF
j_call: TRBJ1-5; clone_size: .; v_call: TRBV6-6; d_call: .; cdr3_nt: TGTGCCAGCAGCCTACGTGGGCATCAGCCCCAGCATTTT; cdr3_aa: CASSLRGHQPQHF
j_call: TRBJ2-2; clone_size: .; v_call: TRBV5-5; d_call: .; cdr3_nt: TGTGCCAGCAGCTTGGCTGAGGGGGGTCCTAAGGGGACCGGGGAGCTGTTTTTT; cdr3_aa: CASSLAEGGPKGTGELFF
j_call: TRBJ2-3; clone_size: .; v_call: TRBV6-4; d_call: TRBD2; cdr3_nt: TGTGCCAGCAGAACGACTAGCGGGGGGCCAGATACGCAGTATTTT; cdr3_aa: CASRTTSGGPDTQYF
j_call: TRBJ1-3; clone_size: once; v_call: TRBV5-6; d_call: .; cdr3_nt: TGTGCCAGCAGCTTGGCCGGGGGCTGGTCCGGAAACACCATATATTTT; cdr3_aa: CASSLAGGWSGNTIYF
j_call: TRBJ2-5; clone_size: few; v_call: TRBV5-1; d_call: TRBD1; cdr3_nt: TGCGCCAGCAGCACAGGACAGGGATTGGAGACCCAGTACTTC; cdr3_aa: CASSTGQGLETQYF
j_call: TRBJ2-7; clone_size: .; v_call: TRBV7-8; d_call: TRBD2; cdr3_nt: TGTGCCAGCAGCTTGTGGGGGGGGAAACGCGAGCAGTACTTC; cdr3_aa: CASSLWGGKREQYF
j_call: TRBJ2-5; clone_size: .; v_call: TRBV5-1; d_call: .; cdr3_nt: TGCGCCAGCAGCTTCCAGGGTGAAGAGACCCAGTACTTC; cdr3_aa: CASSFQGEETQYF
j_call: TRBJ2-7; clone_size: .; v_call: TRBV7-2; d_call: .; cdr3_nt: TGTGCCAGCAGCGTTTTGACTACAGGGATATCCTACGAGCAGTACTTC; cdr3_aa: CASSVLTTGISYEQYF
j_call: TRBJ2-5; clone_size: .; v_call: TRBV6-5; d_call: .; cdr3_nt: TGTGCCAGCAGTTATATGAGGGACCCTCTGTACTTC; cdr3_aa: CASSYMRDPLYF
j_call: TRBJ1-1; clone_size: once; v_call: TRBV27; d_call: .; cdr3_nt: TGTGCCAGCAGTCCGGGGGAGGGGGAGGGGGATACTGAAGCTTTCTTT; cdr3_aa: CASSPGEGEGDTEAFF
j_call: TRBJ2-2; clone_size: .; v_call: TRBV28; d_call: .; cdr3_nt: TGTGCCAGCAGTGACCAGGGGACGAACACCGGGGAGCTGTTTTTT; cdr3_aa: CASSDQGTNTGELFF
j_call: TRBJ2-7; clone_size: .; v_call: TRBV14; d_call: .; cdr3_nt: TGTGCCAGCAGCCTTCGGACTGAAAACGAGCAGTACTTC; cdr3_aa: CASSLRTENEQYF
j_call: TRBJ2-3; clone_size: .; v_call: TRBV7-3; d_call: .; cdr3_nt: TGTGCCAGCAGCTTAACGGAGGCTAGCACGCAGTATTTT; cdr3_aa: CASSLTEASTQYF
j_call: TRBJ1-3; clone_size: .; v_call: TRBV5-1; d_call: .; cdr3_nt: TGCGCCAGCAGCCTACAGGGTTCAGGAAACACCATATATTTT; cdr3_aa: CASSLQGSGNTIYF
j_call: TRBJ2-3; clone_size: .; v_call: TRBV7-3; d_call: TRBD2; cdr3_nt: TGTGCCAGCAGCTCCGTCGGGGGGGAGGATACGCAGTATTTT; cdr3_aa: CASSSVGGEDTQYF
j_call: TRBJ2-7; clone_size: .; v_call: TRBV29-1; d_call: TRBD1; cdr3_nt: TGCAGCGTAATGACAGGGGCCGAGCAGTACTTC; cdr3_aa: CSVMTGAEQYF
j_call: TRBJ2-3; clone_size: .; v_call: TRBV4-1; d_call: TRBD2; cdr3_nt: TGCGCCAGCAGCCTGAGGCGGGGGGAGGGGACAGATACGCAGTATTTT; cdr3_aa: CASSLRRGEGTDTQYF
j_call: TRBJ1-2; clone_size: .; v_call: TRBV7-9; d_call: .; cdr3_nt: TGTGCCAGCAGCCTCGATCAGGGGCTCTATGGCTACACCTTC; cdr3_aa: CASSLDQGLYGYTF
j_call: TRBJ2-7; clone_size: .; v_call: TRBV27; d_call: TRBD2; cdr3_nt: TGTGCCAGCAGTTTATCGGGAGGGCGCGAGCAGTACTTC; cdr3_aa: CASSLSGGREQYF
j_call: TRBJ1-1; clone_size: .; v_call: TRBV21-1; d_call: .; cdr3_nt: TGTGCCAGCAGCAAAATCGGTACCCACCCAGGGAACACTGAAGCTTTCTTT; cdr3_aa: CASSKIGTHPGNTEAFF
j_call: TRBJ2-3; clone_size: .; v_call: TRBV7-6; d_call: .; cdr3_nt: TGTGCCAGCAGTGCCTTGGGTGGGATGGCAGATACGCAGTATTTT; cdr3_aa: CASSALGGMADTQYF
j_call: TRBJ2-7; clone_size: .; v_call: TRBV6-1; d_call: TRBD1; cdr3_nt: TGTGCCAGCAGCAAGGGACAGGGTCTAGCCTACGAGCAGTACTTC; cdr3_aa: CASSKGQGLAYEQYF
j_call: TRBJ2-5; clone_size: once; v_call: TRBV18; d_call: .; cdr3_nt: TGTGCCAGCTCGCACAGGACGCAAGCAGGGGAGACCCAGTACTTC; cdr3_aa: CASSHRTQAGETQYF
j_call: TRBJ2-2; clone_size: .; v_call: TRBV5-1; d_call: TRBD2; cdr3_nt: TGCGCCAGTGCGCCCGTAGCGGGGGGAGACACCGGGGAGCTGTTTTTT; cdr3_aa: CASAPVAGGDTGELFF
j_call: TRBJ2-5; clone_size: .; v_call: TRBV2; d_call: TRBD1; cdr3_nt: TGTGCCAGCAGCGATTGCTCGGACAGGGACTGCGAGACCCAGTACTTC; cdr3_aa: CASSDCSDRDCETQYF
j_call: TRBJ1-2; clone_size: once; v_call: TRBV2; d_call: .; cdr3_nt: TGTGCCAGCAGTGCGGACGGGGGCTACACCTTC; cdr3_aa: CASSADGGYTF
j_call: TRBJ1-5; clone_size: .; v_call: TRBV30; d_call: .; cdr3_nt: TGTGCCTGGAGTCTTCAGGGTGGTCAGCCCCAGCATTTT; cdr3_aa: CAWSLQGGQPQHF
j_call: TRBJ1-5; clone_size: .; v_call: TRBV6-5; d_call: .; cdr3_nt: TGTGCCAGCAGTTCAGAGGGGTTGTCAGGACAGCCCCAGCATTTT; cdr3_aa: CASSSEGLSGQPQHF
j_call: TRBJ2-1; clone_size: .; v_call: TRBV13; d_call: TRBD1; cdr3_nt: TGTGCCAGCAGCCTAGGGGGCGCGGGTTACAATGAGCAGTTCTTC; cdr3_aa: CASSLGGAGYNEQFF
j_call: TRBJ2-5; clone_size: .; v_call: TRBV30; d_call: TRBD1; cdr3_nt: TGTGCCTGGAGTAGTCCCACAGGGGACCAAGAGACCCAGTACTTC; cdr3_aa: CAWSSPTGDQETQYF
j_call: TRBJ2-3; clone_size: .; v_call: TRBV18; d_call: .; cdr3_nt: TGTGCCAGCTCACCATCAGATACGCAGTATTTT; cdr3_aa: CASSPSDTQYF
j_call: TRBJ2-3; clone_size: .; v_call: TRBV4-2; d_call: TRBD1; cdr3_nt: TGTGCCAGCAGCCAAGATAGGACAGGAACGCAGTATTTT; cdr3_aa: CASSQDRTGTQYF